This T cell receptor beta chain emerged from a study of naive and memory T cell subsets. The ends were cut back, 1 base at V and 3 bases at J, with 12 bases in the middle. In germline, CDR1 is KGHSH, CDR2 LQKENI. This CDR3 is built from 15 residues. Both TRBC1 and TRBC2 were covered by a beta constant-region primer of two equimolar oligonucleotides. Ligated cDNA was amplified by four rounds of PCR with nested alpha and beta constant-region primers and SP2. TCRdb redid the calling of the UMI-ligation and nested PCR reads with MiXCR, one entry per CDR3 protein. The repertoire holds more than 100,000 distinct CDR3 sequences, with around a third as singletons.

This TCR was sampled from a human donor in good health. This chain joins TRBV18 and TRBJ1-1; D is possibly TRBD1 (6 bases). The sample was central memory CD4+ T cells from blood. CDR3: CASSPRGAVDTEAFF. The CDR3 DNA is TGTGCCAGCTCACCACGGGGGGCAGTGGACACTGAAGCTTTCTTT.